This T cell receptor beta chain was found in a study of T cells in localized non-small cell lung cancer. Study-wide points: Increased T cell density in blood showed an association with longer overall survival.

With respect to this clone: Its target is not known.

Method: immunoSEQ multiplex PCR; TCRdb's copy keeps in-frame clones and lacks some. In the table there are roughly 40,000 clones, 80% to 85% of which are singletons. Between the trimmed V and J ends, which lost 4 bases and 11 bases, there was a span of 6 bases. This CDR3 has 9 amino acids. The sequences come from peripheral blood mononuclear cells, collected before any cancer treatment. The rearrangement joins TRBV5-3 to TRBJ1-1; D is uncertain. TRBV5-3 is sorted into the ORF group, with uncertain function. This clonotype originated in a male donor aged 60 or over with stage II lung adenocarcinoma. CDR3 nucleotide sequence: TGTGCCAGAAGCCACCTGGCTTTCTTT. Its translation: CARSHLAFF.